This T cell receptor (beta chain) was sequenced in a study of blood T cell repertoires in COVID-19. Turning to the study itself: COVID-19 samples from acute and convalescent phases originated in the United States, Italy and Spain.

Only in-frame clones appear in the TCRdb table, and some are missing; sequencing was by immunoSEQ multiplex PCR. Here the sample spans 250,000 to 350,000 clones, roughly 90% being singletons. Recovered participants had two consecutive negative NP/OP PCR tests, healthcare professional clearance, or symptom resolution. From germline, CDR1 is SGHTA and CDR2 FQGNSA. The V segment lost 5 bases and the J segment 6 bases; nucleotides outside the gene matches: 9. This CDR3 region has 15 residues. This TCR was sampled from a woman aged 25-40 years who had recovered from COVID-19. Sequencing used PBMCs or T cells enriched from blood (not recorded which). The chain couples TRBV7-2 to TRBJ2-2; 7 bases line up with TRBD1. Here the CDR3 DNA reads TGTGCCAGCAGCACGAGCACTCAGGGGGCCGGGGAGCTGTTTTTT. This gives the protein CASSTSTQGAGELFF.